This T cell receptor beta chain was retrieved from a study of blood T cell repertoires in COVID-19. Study summary: Sites across the United States, Italy and Spain contributed samples from acute and convalescent COVID-19.

Libraries were prepared by immunoSEQ multiplex PCR; TCRdb keeps only in-frame clonotypes and omits some of them. The sample has hundreds of thousands of clones, roughly 90% seen once. Unmatched junction bases numbered 8, after V lost 5 bases and J lost 7 bases. The CDR3 extends over 14 amino acids. Looked up from germline, CDR1 is MNHEY and CDR2 is SVGEGT. The genes are TRBV6-2 or TRBV6-3 and TRBJ1-2, with 9 positions matching TRBD1. Sequenced: peripheral blood. This TCR was sampled from a woman between 50 and 59 years old with active or convalescent COVID-19. The CDR3 spells CASSGQGTMFGYTF. DNA for the CDR3: TGTGCCAGCAGTGGACAGGGGACAATGTTTGGCTACACCTTC.